Listed here are 9 T cell receptor beta chains from one sample, sequenced in a study of cytomegalovirus exposure and HLA in healthy donors. The PCR used 60 Vbeta and 13 Jbeta primers. Sequenced by immunoSEQ multiplex PCR; TCRdb stores in-frame clones only, minus some. The sample records fewer than 250,000 clones, around 79% being singletons. What was sequenced was PBMCs. Receptor source: a male donor in good health and CMV-seronegative.

This chain joins TRBV7-2 and TRBJ2-3; D call uncertain. Germline V gene data show CDR1 as SGHTA and CDR2 as FQGNSA. V shed 5 bases and J shed 5 bases, with 8 bases lying between them. CDR3 length: 12 amino acids. The CDR3 loop reads CASSETGDTQYF. DNA of the CDR3: TGTGCCAGCAGCGAAACGGGAGATACGCAGTATTTT.

CDR3 nucleotide sequence: TGTGCCAGCAGCTTAGAGGGGTTGCAGTACTTC. It translates to CASSLEGLQYF. J is TRBJ2-7 and V is TRBV7-2; possible D gene TRBD1, 5 bases. V lost 1 base to trimming and J lost 9 bases, with 7 bases between them. CDR3 length: 11 amino acids. Germline CDR1 reads SGHTA; CDR2 reads FQGNSA.

The chain combines TRBV6-6 with TRBJ2-7; the D is unclear. Germline CDR1 MNHNY, CDR2 SVGAGI (reference sequence). The length of the CDR3 is 13 residues. V was cut by 7 bases and J by 0 bases, with 10 bases left in between. CDR3 bases: TGTGCCAGCACATGGGCCAGCTCCTACGAGCAGTACTTC. Translation: CASTWASSYEQYF.

The V and J genes are TRBV14 and TRBJ2-1; TRBD2 matches at 13 bases. Germline CDR1 is SGHDN and CDR2 is FVKESK. This CDR3 contains 19 residues. Losses at the gene ends were 1 base for V and 7 bases for J; bases not matched to a gene: 13. The CDR3 here is CASSQVRFKELAGGNEQFF. In nucleotides, the CDR3 is TGTGCCAGCAGCCAAGTTCGGTTTAAGGAACTAGCGGGAGGGAATGAGCAGTTCTTC.

This clone was detected a few times. This chain uses TRBV29-1 with TRBJ2-2; TRBD2 might be the D (5 bases). V was clipped by 3 bases and J by 6 bases, with 8 bases between them. There are 12 residues in the CDR3. Germline loops: CDR1 SQVTM, CDR2 ANQGSEA. The CDR3 nucleotides are TGCAGCGTTGAGGCCGGGGCCGGGGAGCTGTTTTTT. Its protein product is CSVEAGAGELFF.

The rearrangement joins TRBV6-1 to TRBJ2-1; D is possibly TRBD2 (6 bases). V lost 5 bases and J lost 9, with 11 bases in between. The germline V gene encodes CDR1 MNHNS and CDR2 SASEGT. The CDR3 totals 12 residues. CDR3 in DNA: TGTGCCAGCAGTTCTCCCGGGGGTGAGCAGTTCTTC. Its protein product is CASSSPGGEQFF.

The sample holds a few counts of this clone. The genes are TRBV4-1 and TRBJ2-1; 9 positions match TRBD2. J gave up 5 bases and V 4 bases, and 6 bases lay outside the gene matches. Germline V lookup: CDR1 MGHRA, CDR2 YSYEKL. The CDR3 runs 15 residues. CDR3: CASSRLAGRNNEQFF. The CDR3 bases are TGCGCCAGCAGCCGCCTAGCGGGAAGAAACAATGAGCAGTTCTTC.

V gene TRBV5-1 combines with J gene TRBJ1-2, with 11 bases matching TRBD1. This CDR3 comprises 16 residues. The V segment lost 4 bases and the J segment 6 bases; nucleotides outside the gene matches: 11. Germline values: CDR1 SGHRS, CDR2 YFSETQ. The CDR3 protein is CASSTGQGAAGDGYTF. CDR3 coding DNA: TGCGCCAGCAGCACTGGACAGGGGGCTGCCGGGGATGGCTACACCTTC.

The V call is TRBV19, the J call TRBJ2-2; no reliable D call. The CDR3 totals 12 residues. Looked up from germline, CDR1 is LNHDA and CDR2 is SQIVND (reference sequence). With 7 bases removed from V and 6 bases from J, the gap between germline ends came to 9 bases. The CDR3 sequence: CASTLYPGELFF. DNA of the CDR3: TGTGCCAGTACCCTTTATCCCGGGGAGCTGTTTTTT. Variable domain in full (rest from reference TRBV19 and TRBJ2-2): DGGITQSPKYLFRKEGQNVTLSCEQNLNHDAMYWYRQDPGQGLRLIYYSQIVNDFQKGDIAEGYSVSREKKESFPLTVTSAQKNPTAFYLCASTLYPGELFFGEGSRLTVL.